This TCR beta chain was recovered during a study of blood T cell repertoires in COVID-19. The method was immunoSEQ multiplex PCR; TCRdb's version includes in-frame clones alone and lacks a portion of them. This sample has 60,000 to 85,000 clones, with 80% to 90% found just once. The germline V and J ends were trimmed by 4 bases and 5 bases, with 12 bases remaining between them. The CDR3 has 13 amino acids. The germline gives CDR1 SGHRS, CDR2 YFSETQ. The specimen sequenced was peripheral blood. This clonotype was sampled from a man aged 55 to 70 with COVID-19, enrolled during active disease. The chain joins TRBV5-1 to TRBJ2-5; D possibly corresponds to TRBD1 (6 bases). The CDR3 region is CASSQAGEETQYF. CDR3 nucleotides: TGCGCCAGCAGCCAGGCAGGGGAGGAGACCCAGTACTTC. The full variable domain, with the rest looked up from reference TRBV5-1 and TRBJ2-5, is KAGVTQTPRYLIKTRGQQVTLSCSPISGHRSVSWYQQTPGQGLQFLFEYFSETQRNKGNFPGRFSGRQFSNSRSEMNVSTLELGDSALYLCASSQAGEETQYFGPGTRLLVL.